Shown below are 23 T cell receptor beta chains from a single sample sequenced in a study of T cell responses to AZD1222 COVID-19 vaccine. Profiled with immunoSEQ multiplex PCR; TCRdb holds only in-frame clones, not every one. The data contain more than 110,000 clones, about 92% of them singletons. The starting material was peripheral blood, obtained 28 days after the second AZD1222 dose. These receptors were collected from an adult who received the AZD1222 COVID-19 vaccine.

This sequence joins TRBV18 and TRBJ1-1; D possibly corresponds to TRBD1 (5 bases). The CDR3 runs 16 residues. The germline V and J ends were trimmed by 2 bases and 0 bases, with 13 bases remaining between them. The germline gives CDR1 KGHSH, CDR2 LQKENI. The CDR3, as DNA: TGTGCCAGCTCACCAGGGACGGGGACCATGAACACTGAAGCTTTCTTT. Encoded protein: CASSPGTGTMNTEAFF.

The chain recombines TRBV12-3 or TRBV12-4 with TRBJ1-5, with TRBD1 as a possible D gene (6 bases). The CDR3 has 13 amino acids. The ends were cut back, 5 bases at V and 1 base at J, with 6 bases in the middle. The DNA of the CDR3 is TGTGCCAGCAGTGGACAGAGCAATCAGCCCCAGCATTTT. This translates into CASSGQSNQPQHF.

The CDR3 DNA is TGCGCCAGCAGCTTGGAGCAGGGACAGCTAAAACTGTTTTTT. Its protein is CASSLEQGQLKLFF. The rearrangement uses TRBV5-1 and TRBJ1-4, with 7 bases fitting TRBD1. The CDR3 consists of 14 residues. The V gene end was trimmed by 0 bases and the J gene end by 10 bases; junction bases not matched to a gene: 6. Looked up from germline, CDR1 is SGHRS and CDR2 is YFSETQ.

This rearrangement joins TRBV6-5 to TRBJ1-4; D not resolved. The CDR3 sequence is 15 residues long. Trimming took 5 bases from V and 7 from J, leaving 17 bases between them. CDR1 MNHEY and CDR2 SVGAGI come from the germline V gene. CDR3 in DNA: TGTGCCAGCAGTCGGTCGGCCCGCGGATCTGAAAAACTGTTTTTT. As protein: CASSRSARGSEKLFF.

This clone has more than one count but fewer than ten. This rearrangement joins TRBV3-1 (or the pseudogene TRBV3-2) to TRBJ2-5; 13 bases agree with TRBD2. Germline V gives CDR1 LGHDT, CDR2 YNNKEL (reference sequence). Unmatched junction bases numbered 0, after V lost 1 base and J lost 4 bases. This CDR3 spans 15 amino acids. This CDR3 reads CASSQGLAGGETQYF. The CDR3 coding sequence is TGTGCCAGCAGCCAAGGACTAGCGGGAGGAGAGACCCAGTACTTC.

The V call is TRBV6-5, the J call TRBJ1-1; TRBD1 matches at 7 bases. CDR1 is MNHEY, CDR2 SVGAGI, per germline. This CDR3 is built from 13 residues. J gave up 5 bases and V 9 bases, and 9 bases lay outside the gene matches. CDR3 DNA: TGTGCCAGTGGAGAGGGGGCAAGGACTGAAGCTTTCTTT. Protein sequence: CASGEGARTEAFF.

Worth noting for this clone: The junction differs from germline at one of its ends, possibly a read error. Different DNA sequences within this sample yield the same CDR3. This rearrangement joins TRBV7-8 to TRBJ1-2; no clear D. Germline V CDR1 and CDR2: SGHVS, FQNEAQ. The length of the CDR3 is 15 residues. The CDR3 DNA is TGTGCCAGCAGCCACCCGGTAGGCAGGAACTATGGCTATACCTTC. It yields the protein CASSHPVGRNYGYTF.

This chain joins TRBV7-9 and TRBJ2-5; D gene unclear. The germline CDR1 and CDR2 sequences are SEHNR and FQNEAQ (reference sequence). The V end was cut by 1 base, the J end by 0 bases, with 6 bases between. The CDR3 contains 14 residues. This CDR3 reads CASSLGFNQETQYF. The CDR3 region has the DNA TGTGCCAGCAGCTTAGGATTTAACCAAGAGACCCAGTACTTC.

The chain couples TRBV28 to TRBJ2-1, with D perhaps matching TRBD1 (6 bases). V was shortened by 5 bases and J by 2 bases, with 19 bases between the two germline ends. CDR1 and CDR2 (germline): MDHEN, SYDVKM. This CDR3 comprises 17 residues. The CDR3 DNA follows: TGTGCCAGCAGTGTTGGGGGTTGGGACATAGCCTACAATGAGCAGTTCTTC. Translated, it gives CASSVGGWDIAYNEQFF. The whole variable domain, remainder taken from reference TRBV28 and TRBJ2-1, is DVKVTQSSRYLVKRTGEKVFLECVQDMDHENMFWYRQDPGLGLRLIYFSYDVKMKEKGDIPEGYSVSREKKERFSLILESASTNQTSMYLCASSVGGWDIAYNEQFFGPGTRLTVL.

This chain joins TRBV19 and TRBJ1-5; D unresolved. Trimming took off 4 bases at V and 4 bases at J, with 14 bases between the two ends. Germline CDR1 and CDR2: LNHDA and SQIVND (reference sequence). CDR3 length: 15 residues. CDR3 DNA: TGTGCCAGTAGTACATTACCCGGCCTAAATCAGCCCCAGCATTTT. Amino acid sequence: CASSTLPGLNQPQHF.

Turning to this clone: Different DNA sequences within this sample yield the same CDR3. This sequence joins TRBV27 and TRBJ1-4; tentative D call: TRBD1 (5 bases). CDR1 MNHEY and CDR2 SMNVEV come from the germline V gene (reference sequence). This CDR3 has 15 residues. The germline V and J ends were trimmed by 4 bases and 0 bases, with 9 bases remaining between them. The CDR3 sequence: CASSSQGATNEKLFF. The CDR3 DNA follows: TGTGCCAGCAGTTCCCAGGGTGCAACTAATGAAAAACTGTTTTTT.

The chain employs TRBV19 and TRBJ2-3; no firm D call. V was trimmed by 6 bases and J by 4 bases, leaving 11 bases between them. The CDR3 runs 13 residues. Per germline, CDR1 LNHDA and CDR2 SQIVND (reference sequence). The CDR3 DNA follows: TGTGCCAGTAGACCCACTGACGCAGATACGCAGTATTTT. Translated, it gives CASRPTDADTQYF.

The chain links TRBV18 to TRBJ1-1, with D uncertain. Germline V gene data show CDR1 as KGHSH and CDR2 as LQKENI. V lost 0 bases to trimming and J lost 4 bases, with 18 bases between them. The CDR3 loop spans 17 amino acids. Here the CDR3 DNA reads TGTGCCAGCTCACCACCGCAATTAGCCTGGACTCGCACTGAAGCTTTCTTT. Translated, it gives CASSPPQLAWTRTEAFF.

The gene calls are TRBV7-9 and TRBJ2-3; TRBD1 matches at 7 bases. V dropped 5 bases and J dropped 2; count of bases not matched to a gene: 7. This CDR3 region has 15 residues. Germline V lookup: CDR1 SEHNR, CDR2 FQNEAQ (reference sequence). The CDR3: CASSRGDRDTDTQYF. CDR3 coding DNA: TGTGCCAGCAGCCGAGGGGACAGAGACACAGATACGCAGTATTTT.

The chain has TRBV18 and TRBJ2-1, with D maybe TRBD1 (6 bases). The V gene's germline CDR1 is KGHSH and CDR2 LQKENI. The CDR3 covers 14 residues. The ends were cut back, 4 bases at V and 2 bases at J, with 9 bases in the middle. The CDR3 nucleotides read TGTGCCAGCTCACTGACAGGAGCCTACAATGAGCAGTTCTTC. Translation gives CASSLTGAYNEQFF.

V and J are TRBV7-8 and TRBJ2-1; D assignment may be TRBD1 or TRBD2 (5 bases each). V was trimmed by 1 base and J by 6 bases, leaving 10 bases between them. The germline gives CDR1 SGHVS, CDR2 FQNEAQ. The CDR3 consists of 14 residues. The CDR3 here is CASSLEGPSNEQFF. The CDR3 bases are TGTGCCAGCAGCTTAGAGGGACCATCCAATGAGCAGTTCTTC.

The rearrangement uses TRBV19 and TRBJ1-2; 9 bases fit TRBD1. V shed 9 bases and J 3 bases; nucleotides not matched to a gene: 8. Germline assignment: CDR1 LNHDA and CDR2 SQIVND (reference sequence). This CDR3 has 14 amino acids. The CDR3 bases are TGTGCCAGCCACTTCCGGGACAGGGACTATGGCTACACCTTC. Its translation: CASHFRDRDYGYTF.

V usage is TRBV15 and J usage is TRBJ2-7; D is possibly TRBD2 (5 bases). The CDR3 totals 13 residues. Germline CDR1 and CDR2: LNHNV and YYDKDF (reference sequence). Trimming cost V 0 bases and J 4 bases, with 7 bases left between them. The CDR3 here is CATSRDTGYEQYF. CDR3 DNA sequence: TGTGCCACCAGCAGAGATACGGGGTACGAGCAGTACTTC. The full variable domain, its missing parts supplied by reference TRBV15 and TRBJ2-7, is DAMVIQNPRYQVTQFGKPVTLSCSQTLNHNVMYWYQQKSSQAPKLLFHYYDKDFNNEADTPDNFQSRRPNTSFCFLDIRSPGLGDTAMYLCATSRDTGYEQYFGPGTRLTVT.

The chain couples TRBV7-6 to TRBJ2-2, with 9 bases that match TRBD1. Germline assignment: CDR1 SGHVS and CDR2 FNYEAQ. This CDR3 comprises 16 residues. V lost 5 bases, J lost 4 bases, and 8 bases stayed unmatched. The CDR3 nucleotides read TGTGCCAGCAGCCCCCTGGGACAGGGACCCACCGGGGAGCTGTTTTTT. This encodes CASSPLGQGPTGELFF.

This chain's CDR3 is CASSQTQGYGYTF. CDR3 nucleotide sequence: TGCGCCAGCAGCCAGACACAGGGTTACGGCTACACCTTC. V usage is TRBV4-1 and J usage is TRBJ1-2, with TRBD1 as a possible D gene (6 bases). Germline V gene data show CDR1 as MGHRA and CDR2 as YSYEKL. The CDR3 loop spans 13 amino acids. The V gene lost 3 bases and the J gene lost 8 bases, with 13 bases spanning the gap.

The chain is built from TRBV27 and TRBJ1-4, with D hard to call. Trimming took 3 bases from V and 8 from J, leaving 16 bases between them. In germline, CDR1 is MNHEY, CDR2 SMNVEV (reference sequence). CDR3 length: 15 residues. DNA for the CDR3: TGTGCCAGCAGTTTTGGTGGCAGGTTAAAAGAAAAACTGTTTTTT. Amino acids: CASSFGGRLKEKLFF.

The gene calls are TRBV3-1 (or the pseudogene TRBV3-2) and TRBJ2-4; D perhaps matches TRBD1 (6 bases). CDR1 and CDR2 from the germline V gene are LGHDT and YNNKEL (reference sequence). Trimming took off 9 bases at V and 3 bases at J, with 27 bases between the two ends. This CDR3 region has 18 residues. CDR3 region: CASTPNLGEDRVKNIQYF. In DNA form, the CDR3 reads TGTGCCAGTACGCCTAACCTCGGAGAGGACAGAGTCAAAAACATTCAGTACTTC.

The rearrangement links TRBV19 to TRBJ1-5, with D perhaps TRBD1 (6 bases). The CDR3 is 14 residues long. V was pared by 10 bases and J by 3 bases, with 16 bases between. CDR1 and CDR2 (germline): LNHDA, SQIVND (reference sequence). The CDR3 DNA reads TGTGCCACAACAGGGAGAACAGACAATCAGCCCCAGCATTTT. Protein sequence: CATTGRTDNQPQHF.